A single TCR beta chain is shown here with its context. What it binds is not known. These data belong to a study of cytomegalovirus exposure and HLA in healthy donors. The study, taken as a whole, reports: The classifier reportedly diagnosed cytomegalovirus status with high specificity and sensitivity.

Repertoires were generated with immunoSEQ multiplex PCR, while TCRdb's copy carries only in-frame clones and drops some. The sample lists about 130,000 clones, 90% to 96% occurring once. V lost 3 bases, J lost 7 bases, and 10 bases lay in between. The CDR3 has 13 amino acids. CDR1 and CDR2 from the germline V gene are MNHEY and SMNVEV (reference sequence). This rearrangement joins TRBV27 to TRBJ1-5, with D possibly matching TRBD1 (5 bases). This receptor was identified in a man aged 18 to 30 in good health and CMV-seronegative. The sequencing input was PBMCs. The CDR3 DNA reads as TGTGCCAGCAGTTTCTTGGGGGGACAGCCCCAGCATTTT. It translates to CASSFLGGQPQHF.